The 14 T cell receptor beta chains listed next were all sequenced from one sample in a study of CD8 T cells in ankylosing spondylitis. Study-wide results and limits: What seemed typical of ankylosing spondylitis blood was a TCR beta motif built from about 8 highly homologous variants.

One entry per CDR3 protein results from TCRdb running MiXCR on the 5' RACE reads. The sample consists of around 130,000 distinct CDR3 sequences, 15% to 20% of them appearing once. No antigens are known for them. The specimen was blood, either unsorted or a sorted T cell fraction (not recorded which). These receptor sequences come from a male donor with ankylosing spondylitis.

This clonotype was counted a few times. The chain has TRBV4-1 and TRBJ1-6; D gene ambiguous. V lost 2 bases and J lost 0, with 14 bases in between. This CDR3 contains 18 residues. Germline V CDR1 and CDR2: MGHRA, YSYEKL. The CDR3 loop is CASSQPPDRGSYNSPLHF. DNA for the CDR3: TGCGCCAGCAGCCAACCCCCGGACCGAGGCTCCTATAATTCACCCCTCCACTTT.

This clonotype was counted a few times. J is TRBJ1-4 and V is TRBV12-5; possible D gene TRBD1, 5 bases. Trimming pared 2 bases from V and 0 bases from J, leaving 10 bases between. CDR1 is LGHNT and CDR2 is FRNRAP in the germline V gene. The CDR3 has 16 amino acids. The CDR3 DNA follows: TGTGCTAGTGGTTTGCCACGACAGTCAACTAATGAAAAACTGTTTTTT. This sequence encodes CASGLPRQSTNEKLFF.

By sample fraction, this clonotype is medium-sized. J is TRBJ2-1 and V is TRBV11-3; tentatively, D is TRBD2 (6 bases). The CDR3 is 17 residues long. V lost 5 bases, J lost 3 bases, and 20 bases lay in between. Germline assignment: CDR1 SGHNT and CDR2 YENEEA. The CDR3 here is CASSPREWAGNYNEQFF. The DNA for the CDR3 is TGTGCCAGCAGCCCCCGCGAATGGGCGGGAAACTACAATGAGCAGTTCTTC.

This chain uses TRBV9 with TRBJ1-2; D gene unclear. Per the germline V gene, CDR1 is SGDLS and CDR2 is YYNGEE. Trimming removed 0 bases from V and 4 bases from J, with 10 bases in between. This CDR3 comprises 14 residues. CDR3 nucleotide sequence: TGTGCCAGCAGCGTAGCAACGGTTCTCTATGGCTACACCTTC. This gives the protein CASSVATVLYGYTF.

This clonotype appeared a few times. The V gene is TRBV11-3, the J gene TRBJ2-1; 9 bases fit TRBD1. This CDR3 region has 14 residues. Germline values: CDR1 SGHNT, CDR2 YENEEA. The V gene end was trimmed by 10 bases and the J gene end by 6 bases; junction bases not matched to a gene: 10. The CDR3 sequence is CATKGTGFFNEQFF. In nucleotides, the CDR3 is TGTGCCACAAAAGGGACAGGGTTTTTCAATGAGCAGTTCTTC.

This clonotype was seen more than once but under ten times. CDR3 DNA: TGTGCCAGCAGTTTATCAGAGGGGGCGCGTTATAATTCACCCCTCCACTTT. Amino acid sequence: CASSLSEGARYNSPLHF. The chain couples TRBV27 to TRBJ1-6; 7 positions agree with TRBD1. Per germline, CDR1 MNHEY and CDR2 SMNVEV (reference sequence). The CDR3 consists of 17 residues. J gave up 4 bases and V 0 bases, and 6 bases lay outside the gene matches.

This sequence joins TRBV4-1 and TRBJ1-1; D gene ambiguous. The V gene lost 4 bases and the J gene lost 4 bases, with 10 bases spanning the gap. Looked up from germline, CDR1 is MGHRA and CDR2 is YSYEKL. The CDR3 is 13 residues long. The CDR3 DNA follows: TGCGCCAGCAGCCGCACAGAATCCACTGAAGCTTTCTTT. This sequence encodes CASSRTESTEAFF.

The chain combines TRBV12-3 or TRBV12-4 with TRBJ2-2; D is uncertain. The CDR3 has 16 amino acids. Trimming left V 5 bases short and J 1 base short, with 14 bases between. CDR3 sequence: CASSIYWTENTGELFF. The CDR3 nucleotides are TGTGCCAGCAGTATCTACTGGACGGAGAACACCGGGGAGCTGTTTTTT.

This clonotype was detected only a few times. The rearrangement uses TRBV5-1 and TRBJ1-4, with TRBD1 matching 7 bases. Germline CDR1 SGHRS, CDR2 YFSETQ. The J segment lost 4 bases and the V segment lost 2 bases, leaving 8 bases of the junction unmatched. The CDR3 extends over 16 amino acids. This chain's CDR3 is CASSFPPGGNNEKLFF. In DNA, the CDR3 is TGCGCCAGCAGCTTTCCACCAGGGGGAAATAATGAAAAACTGTTTTTT. The full variable domain, completed using reference TRBV5-1 and TRBJ1-4, is KAGVTQTPRYLIKTRGQQVTLSCSPISGHRSVSWYQQTPGQGLQFLFEYFSETQRNKGNFPGRFSGRQFSNSRSEMNVSTLELGDSALYLCASSFPPGGNNEKLFFGSGTQLSVL.

This chain uses TRBV5-1 with TRBJ2-7; no firm D call. V was clipped by 2 bases and J by 3 bases, with 15 bases between them. CDR1 and CDR2 from the germline V gene are SGHRS and YFSETQ. The CDR3 runs 15 residues. The CDR3 sequence is CASSLQTGPGYEQYF. CDR3 in DNA: TGCGCCAGCAGCTTACAGACCGGGCCGGGCTACGAGCAGTACTTC.

This clonotype occurred a few times. The chain combines TRBV5-6 with TRBJ1-2; 7 bases match TRBD1. Germline trimming cut 4 bases from V and 4 bases from J; bases unmatched to any gene: 10. Germline CDR1 reads SGHDT; CDR2 reads YYEEEE. The CDR3 contains 15 residues. The chain's CDR3 is CASSGGQTQGYGYTF. The DNA for the CDR3 is TGTGCCAGCAGCGGGGGACAGACCCAGGGCTATGGCTACACCTTC.

The CDR3, as DNA: TGCAGCGTTGTAGGTACTAGCGGGAGTAATTACAATGAGCAGTTCTTC. Residues: CSVVGTSGSNYNEQFF. V usage is TRBV29-1 and J usage is TRBJ2-1, with 11 bases lining up with TRBD2. The V gene end was trimmed by 4 bases and the J gene end by 4 bases; junction bases not matched to a gene: 9. The germline V gene has CDR1 SQVTM and CDR2 ANQGSEA. The CDR3 totals 16 residues.

V is TRBV12-3 or TRBV12-4 and J is TRBJ2-7; D unclear. V gave up 6 bases and J gave up 4 bases, with 16 bases separating them. This CDR3 contains 14 residues. The CDR3 DNA reads TGTGCCAGCAGCTCGATAACTGTCCCTTACGAGCAGTACTTC. Protein sequence: CASSSITVPYEQYF.

The chain joins TRBV27 to TRBJ2-5; 10 nucleotides match TRBD2. This CDR3 spans 16 amino acids. Germline-derived CDR1 and CDR2 are MNHEY and SMNVEV (reference sequence). J was trimmed by 0 bases and V by 4 bases; bases with no gene match: 5. CDR3: CASSSGTSVYQETQYF. In DNA, the CDR3 is TGTGCCAGCAGTTCCGGGACTAGCGTATACCAAGAGACCCAGTACTTC.